Listed below are T cell receptor beta chains from one sample, sequenced in a study of blood T cells in healthy people across ages. MiXCR, applied by TCRdb to the 5' RACE reads, yields one record per CDR3 protein. The sample lists about 1.4 million distinct CDR3 sequences, around 55% occurring once. The sample comprised blood. The receptors derive from a man between 18 and 29 years old in good health. CDR3s include the opening cysteine and the closing phenylalanine or tryptophan. Fields, in order: clone size, V gene, J gene, CDR3 protein. Where a row states a size, it is once, few, many or the class of an expanded clone; other rows omit it.

once	TRBV21-1	NA	CASSPRGGGHHEQYF
NA	TRBV4-3	TRBJ2-2	CASSQETRVSNTGELFF
once	TRBV28	TRBJ2-7	CASSFMGIEQYF
NA	TRBV6-4	TRBJ1-1	CASSDSPGTANTEAFF
NA	TRBV29-1	TRBJ2-3	CSVEDWGQGLTDTQYF
NA	TRBV4-1	TRBJ2-5	CASSQVQRGLETQYF
NA	TRBV7-9	TRBJ1-4	CASSPDSTNEKLFF
NA	TRBV4-1	TRBJ2-4	CASSPTDPSGGIVGIQYF
once	TRBV4-1	TRBJ1-5	CASSLDGKPQHF
few	TRBV4-3	TRBJ2-6	CASSQDFQTGANVLTF
NA	TRBV20-1	TRBJ2-7	CSARDNGCEQYF
NA	TRBV4-1	NA	CASSQDQGSGRGHYEQYF
few	TRBV7-7	TRBJ2-2	CASSSDRNTGELFF
few	TRBV20-1	TRBJ2-3	CSASSSSAVGPSTDTQYF
few	TRBV5-1	TRBJ2-7	CASSLVEAHEQYF
NA	TRBV9	TRBJ2-3	CASSVELRVDGLSTDTQYF
NA	TRBV10-3	TRBJ1-5	CAISVTGPRGNQPQHF
NA	TRBV25-1	TRBJ2-4	CASSESNAEYF
few	TRBV27	TRBJ2-1	CASSQTRGAYYNEQFF
few	TRBV5-6	TRBJ2-1	CASIPDYRAGLNEQFF
NA	TRBV7-9	TRBJ2-3	CASSPPSGDAFTDTQYF
NA	TRBV12-5	TRBJ2-5	CASGLHLGGRLKETQYF
NA	TRBV24-1	TRBJ2-3	CANSDDETDTQYF
NA	TRBV5-1	TRBJ2-5	CASADSGRETQYF
many	TRBV5-1	TRBJ1-2	CASRPGSEGYTF
NA	TRBV11-2	TRBJ2-1	CASSFRRRVDEQFF
NA	TRBV7-2	TRBJ2-3	CASSPDGGTDTQYF
few	TRBV20-1	TRBJ2-3	CSARGNTDTQYF
NA	TRBV4-1	TRBJ1-2	CASSQEPSSNYGYTF
NA	TRBV3-1	TRBJ2-2	CASSQPPTGYTGELFF
NA	TRBV4-2	TRBJ1-2	CTSTPQGHYGYTF
NA	TRBV7-9	TRBJ1-2	CASSPRFSDRTGNYGYTF
NA	TRBV21-1	TRBJ1-2	CASSGRYYGYTF
NA	TRBV19	TRBJ2-7	CASSIVVTDPYEQYF
NA	TRBV30	TRBJ2-7	CAWSDRTWYEQYF
NA	TRBV29-1	TRBJ2-5	CSVVWYQETQYF
NA	TRBV4-2	TRBJ1-5	CASSPGSNSNQPQHF